This is a list of T cell receptor beta chains from one sample in a study of blood T cell repertoires in COVID-19. The assay was immunoSEQ multiplex PCR, and TCRdb's table has in-frame clones only and misses some. Among about 300,000 clones, 89% were seen once, and the ten largest hold 1.8%. Sample: peripheral blood. Every receptor here comes from a woman aged 30 to 39 with COVID-19, enrolled during active disease. Both conserved end residues are part of each CDR3. D genes are given only for firm matches. A row's size may be missing; if present it is once, few, many or a size class.

V,size,D,J,CDR3,DNA
TRBV4-1,-,-,TRBJ1-2,CASSQDRGNYGYTF,TGCGCCAGCAGCCAAGATCGAGGGAACTATGGCTACACCTTC
TRBV7-5,-,-,TRBJ1-4,CARSFLTGMATNEKLFF,TGTGCCAGAAGCTTCTTAACAGGTATGGCAACTAATGAAAAACTGTTTTTT
TRBV5-4,-,TRBD1,TRBJ1-2,CASRPDRGSYGYTF,TGTGCCAGCAGGCCCGACAGGGGGAGCTATGGCTACACCTTC
TRBV11-2,-,-,TRBJ1-3,CASSLRSSGNTIYF,TGTGCCAGCAGCTTACGCAGCTCTGGAAACACCATATATTTT
TRBV19,-,TRBD1,TRBJ2-7,CASSIRTGGRYEQYF,TGTGCCAGTAGTATCCGCACAGGGGGCCGCTACGAGCAGTACTTC
TRBV9,once,-,TRBJ1-5,CASSVAGQSQPQHF,TGTGCCAGCAGCGTAGCTGGGCAGAGTCAGCCCCAGCATTTT
TRBV29-1,once,-,TRBJ1-1,CSVEGRSGGNTEAFF,TGCAGCGTTGAAGGGAGATCGGGGGGCAACACTGAAGCTTTCTTT
TRBV5-4,-,TRBD2,TRBJ2-1,CASRTSNANNEQFF,TGTGCCAGCAGGACTAGCAACGCAAACAATGAGCAGTTCTTC
TRBV10-3,-,TRBD2,TRBJ2-5,CAISSSGGVSETQYF,TGTGCCATCAGCTCTAGCGGGGGGGTGTCGGAGACCCAGTACTTC
TRBV5-4,-,TRBD1,TRBJ2-3,CASRTDRGDTQYF,TGTGCCAGCAGAACCGACAGGGGAGATACGCAGTATTTT
TRBV7-8,-,-,TRBJ2-1,CASSLAGGPNNEQFF,TGTGCCAGCAGCTTAGCGGGGGGGCCCAACAATGAGCAGTTCTTC
TRBV7-2,-,TRBD2,TRBJ2-2,CASSRTSGENTGELFF,TGTGCCAGCAGCCGCACTAGCGGGGAGAACACCGGGGAGCTGTTTTTT
TRBV5-1,-,-,TRBJ2-4,CASSHGQSGKNIQYF,TGCGCCAGCAGCCATGGACAATCTGGCAAAAACATTCAGTACTTC
TRBV21-1,once,-,TRBJ1-5,CASSAPPAPHSNQPQHF,TGTGCCAGCAGCGCACCCCCTGCGCCCCATAGCAATCAGCCCCAGCATTTT
TRBV6-5,-,-,TRBJ2-2,CASSYPLTGGTGELFF,TGTGCCAGCAGTTATCCCCTGACAGGAGGTACCGGGGAGCTGTTTTTT
TRBV6-2/TRBV6-3,-,-,TRBJ2-7,CASSSAGNEQYF,TGTGCCAGCAGTTCCGCAGGGAACGAGCAGTACTTC
TRBV28,-,TRBD1,TRBJ1-1,CASSSGQGNTEAFF,TGTGCCAGCAGTTCTGGACAGGGGAACACTGAAGCTTTCTTT
TRBV24-1,-,-,TRBJ1-2,CATSAGAINYGYTF,TGTGCCACCAGTGCAGGGGCCATTAACTATGGCTACACCTTC
TRBV4-3,few,-,TRBJ1-2,CASSQVVTSNYGYTF,TGCGCCAGCAGCCAAGTCGTCACTTCTAACTATGGCTACACCTTC
TRBV18,-,TRBD1,TRBJ1-1,CASRSRGTNTEAFF,TGTGCCAGCCGATCCAGGGGGACGAACACTGAAGCTTTCTTT
TRBV28,-,-,TRBJ1-4,CASSLRDINEKLFF,TGTGCCAGCAGTCTCCGGGACATTAATGAAAAACTGTTTTTT
TRBV5-4,-,-,TRBJ2-5,CASSSRDLAHLETQYF,TGTGCCAGCAGCTCCCGGGATCTAGCCCACCTGGAGACCCAGTACTTC
TRBV29-1,-,TRBD1,TRBJ1-2,CSVRTGDGYTF,TGCAGCGTCAGGACAGGGGATGGCTACACCTTC
TRBV7-9,-,TRBD2,TRBJ2-2,CASSTRGGTNTGELFF,TGTGCCAGCAGCACCCGCGGGGGGACGAACACCGGGGAGCTGTTTTTT
TRBV7-2,-,-,TRBJ1-2,CASSLSVGTKSLLGGYTF,TGTGCCAGCAGCTTATCAGTTGGGACAAAGTCCCTATTAGGTGGCTACACCTTC
TRBV2,-,TRBD1,TRBJ2-1,CASKAWQGAFRDYNEQFF,TGTGCCAGCAAGGCTTGGCAGGGGGCCTTCCGTGACTACAATGAGCAGTTCTTC
TRBV11-2,-,TRBD1,TRBJ1-6,CASSLEGTGISPLHF,TGTGCCAGCAGCTTAGAAGGGACAGGGATTTCACCCCTCCACTTT
TRBV9,-,TRBD1,TRBJ2-1,CASSPDRGIYNEQFF,TGTGCCAGCAGCCCCGACAGGGGGATCTACAATGAGCAGTTCTTC
TRBV11-2,-,TRBD2,TRBJ2-1,CASSSIGAGGARNEQFF,TGTGCCAGCAGCTCCATCGGAGCGGGGGGGGCCCGAAATGAGCAGTTCTTC
TRBV19,-,-,TRBJ2-2,CASSISGVRTGELFF,TGTGCCAGTAGTATTTCGGGGGTTAGAACCGGGGAGCTGTTTTTT
TRBV29-1,once,-,TRBJ1-1,CSVEAEWTEAFF,TGCAGCGTTGAGGCCGAATGGACTGAAGCTTTCTTT
TRBV6-2/TRBV6-3,-,TRBD1,TRBJ2-1,CASSPGTGVSNEQFF,TGTGCCAGCAGTCCCGGGACAGGGGTGAGCAATGAGCAGTTCTTC
TRBV2,-,-,TRBJ1-2,CASQREGGSGYTF,TGTGCCAGCCAAAGGGAGGGTGGTAGTGGCTACACCTTC
TRBV5-4,-,TRBD2,TRBJ2-7,CASSPRGGNYEQYF,TGTGCCAGCAGCCCCCGGGGGGGAAACTACGAGCAGTACTTC
TRBV23-1,-,TRBD1,TRBJ2-5,CASSQHRATGDLQETQYF,TGCGCCAGCAGCCAACATCGGGCAACAGGGGACCTCCAAGAGACCCAGTACTTC
TRBV30,-,-,TRBJ2-7,CAWSDSSLLYEQYF,TGTGCCTGGTCGGACTCGTCACTACTCTACGAGCAGTACTTC
TRBV7-2,-,-,TRBJ2-3,CASSVGGASDTQYF,TGTGCCAGCAGCGTTGGGGGGGCTAGTGATACGCAGTATTTT
TRBV5-1,-,TRBD1,TRBJ1-2,CASTIGQGTRYGYTF,TGCGCCAGCACCATAGGACAGGGGACAAGATATGGCTACACCTTC
TRBV3-1/TRBV3-2,-,-,TRBJ1-1,CASSQGAEAFF,TGTGCCAGCAGCCAAGGCGCTGAAGCTTTCTTT
TRBV15,-,TRBD1,TRBJ1-3,CATSLGTGVGQNTIYF,TGTGCCACCAGCTTAGGGACAGGGGTCGGACAGAACACCATATATTTT
TRBV5-1,-,TRBD1,TRBJ1-2,CASSLGTGWGAMSGYTF,TGCGCCAGCAGCTTGGGGACAGGCTGGGGGGCGATGAGTGGCTACACCTTC
TRBV9,-,TRBD1,TRBJ2-5,CASSPHTGVSETQYF,TGTGCCAGCAGCCCACATACAGGGGTATCAGAGACCCAGTACTTC
TRBV5-1,-,TRBD1,TRBJ2-3,CASSIGQAENTDTQYF,TGCGCCAGCAGCATTGGACAGGCTGAGAACACAGATACGCAGTATTTT
TRBV5-6,-,TRBD1,TRBJ1-2,CASRFLIVRGDRDFSATF,TGTGCCAGCAGGTTTTTAATTGTGCGCGGGGACAGGGATTTTTCCGCCACCTTC
TRBV9,-,TRBD1,TRBJ2-7,CASSVVGGQPPSEQYF,TGTGCCAGCAGCGTAGTAGGGGGCCAGCCTCCGAGCGAGCAGTACTTC
TRBV5-6,-,-,TRBJ1-6,CASSSTGGAINSPLHF,TGTGCCAGCAGCTCCACGGGGGGGGCGATTAATTCACCCCTCCACTTT
TRBV11-3,-,TRBD1,TRBJ1-2,CASSPHPWDREGDSYTF,TGTGCCAGCAGCCCGCACCCCTGGGACAGGGAGGGGGATAGCTACACCTTC
TRBV7-3,-,-,TRBJ2-3,CASSRRQTDTQYF,TGTGCCAGCAGCCGTCGACAGACGGATACGCAGTATTTT
TRBV18,-,-,TRBJ1-3,CASSPQAAGNTIYF,TGTGCCAGCTCACCACAGGCGGCTGGAAACACCATATATTTT
TRBV9,-,-,TRBJ2-4,CASSSSTGLAKNIQYF,TGTGCCAGCAGCTCCTCTACTGGTCTAGCCAAAAACATTCAGTACTTC
TRBV28,-,-,TRBJ1-3,CASSPGGLSSGNTIYF,TGTGCCAGCAGTCCAGGTGGGCTAAGCTCTGGAAACACCATATATTTT
TRBV7-7,-,TRBD1,TRBJ2-2,CASSLQGTGELFF,TGTGCTAGCAGCTTACAGGGGACCGGGGAGCTGTTTTTT
TRBV25-1,-,TRBD1,TRBJ1-4,CASSEDRGRTNEKLFF,TGTGCCAGCAGTGAGGACAGGGGGCGGACTAATGAAAAACTGTTTTTT
TRBV2,-,-,TRBJ1-2,CASTQIGVYGYTF,TGTGCCAGCACCCAGATCGGGGTCTACGGCTACACCTTC
TRBV11-3,-,-,TRBJ2-3,CASTLGDTQYF,TGTGCCAGCACCCTAGGAGATACGCAGTATTTT
TRBV6-2/TRBV6-3,few,-,TRBJ1-1,CASSYSEGTEAFF,TGTGCCAGCAGTTATTCGGAGGGAACTGAAGCTTTCTTT
TRBV3-1/TRBV3-2,-,-,TRBJ1-1,CASSQRDRNTEAFF,TGTGCCAGCAGCCAACGCGACAGGAACACTGAAGCTTTCTTT
TRBV11-3,once,-,TRBJ1-4,CASNSGATNEKLFF,TGTGCCAGCAACTCAGGGGCGACTAATGAAAAACTGTTTTTT
TRBV10-2,-,TRBD1,TRBJ1-1,CASSERTGVLNTEAFF,TGCGCCAGCAGTGAGAGAACAGGGGTGCTCAACACTGAAGCTTTCTTT
TRBV5-1,-,TRBD1,TRBJ1-2,CASSSGTGGGYTF,TGCGCCAGCAGCTCCGGGACAGGGGGAGGCTACACCTTC